What follows describes a single T cell receptor beta chain. Its specificity is not known. Germline lookup yields CDR1 SGDLS and CDR2 YYNGEE. The CDR3 runs to 16 residues. With V trimmed by 3 bases and J by 2 bases, 9 bases remained unmatched. The intended depth for sequencing was 1 in 200,000 to 1 in 1 million T cells. Produced via immunoSEQ multiplex PCR; TCRdb's table is partial and in-frame only. The sample yields 85,000 or so clones, around 79% seen once. The data originate from a study of cytotoxic CD8 clonotypes in ibrutinib-treated CLL. Whole-study context: Samples averaged roughly 280,000 productive templates and roughly 86,000 productive rearrangements. Study observations and caveats: Once treatment began, public clonotypes, which were uncommon, contracted or stayed stable.

The clonotype comes from a human donor with chronic lymphocytic leukemia. The rearrangement uses TRBV9 and TRBJ2-5, with TRBD2 identical over 8 bases. Sequencing used PBMCs, obtained after 12 months of ibrutinib treatment. This CDR3 reads CASSATGTRRQETQYF. CDR3 in DNA: TGTGCCAGCAGCGCTACCGGGACTAGGCGGCAAGAGACCCAGTACTTC.